One sample yielded the 3 T cell receptor beta chains listed below, sequenced in a study of blood T cell repertoires in COVID-19. The protocol was immunoSEQ multiplex PCR, while the TCRdb copy is restricted to in-frame clones and leaves out a portion. The repertoire consists of about 200,000 clones, with around 84% occurring once and the leading ten covering over 4.5%. Sequencing was done on a sample of peripheral blood. Every receptor here comes from a man older than 75 with acute or convalescent COVID-19.

This chain uses TRBV30 with TRBJ2-6, with TRBD1 as a possible D gene (6 bases). Germline V lookup: CDR1 GTSNPN, CDR2 SVGIG (reference sequence). Trimming shortened V by 2 bases and J by 4 bases, and 9 bases separated the two germline ends. The CDR3 loop spans 14 amino acids. CDR3 amino acids: CAWSSGAGANVLTF. CDR3 bases: TGTGCCTGGAGTTCAGGGGCGGGGGCCAACGTCCTGACTTTC.

The chain uses TRBV28 and TRBJ2-7, with 7 nucleotides matching TRBD1. CDR1 and CDR2 (germline): MDHEN, SYDVKM. The CDR3 is 15 residues long. V was clipped by 6 bases and J by 2 bases; unmatched bases: 10. The CDR3 here is CASRKPGQLTYEQYF. CDR3 nucleotides: TGTGCCAGCAGAAAACCGGGACAGCTTACCTACGAGCAGTACTTC.

This chain connects TRBV28 to TRBJ2-4; D unclear. Germline CDR1 reads MDHEN; CDR2 reads SYDVKM. The CDR3 covers 14 residues. The V end was cut by 5 bases, the J end by 1 base, with 9 bases between. CDR3 coding DNA: TGTGCCAGCAGTCCCTTACTGGCCAAAAACATTCAGTACTTC. Amino acid sequence: CASSPLLAKNIQYF.